The 20 T cell receptor beta chains reported below all come from one sample, sequenced in a study of T-cell reconstitution after alpha-beta-depleted transplantation in children. Library preparation (for TCRbeta) was performed with unique molecular identifiers. In TCRdb, the PCR reads were re-called with MiXCR into one record per CDR3 protein. The repertoire consists of 700,000 to 950,000 distinct CDR3 sequences, with roughly 15% occurring once and the leading ten covering roughly 4.8%. The starting material was PBMCs, mostly from graft donor cells, obtained 360 days after TCRalphabeta/CD19-depleted stem cell transplant. The receptors stem from a male patient aged 10 to 17 who had a stem cell transplant for acute lymphoblastic leukemia, so the T cells may come from the graft donor.

V is TRBV7-9 and J is TRBJ2-1, with 8 bases aligning to TRBD2. With V trimmed by 5 bases and J by 4 bases, 7 bases remained unmatched. Germline CDR1 is SEHNR and CDR2 is FQNEAQ (reference sequence). The CDR3 covers 15 residues. Here the CDR3 DNA reads TGTGCCAGCAGCCAGGACGGGGGGGTATACAATGAGCAGTTCTTC. The encoded protein is CASSQDGGVYNEQFF.

The chain recombines TRBV6-5 with TRBJ2-7, with D maybe TRBD2 (6 bases). The CDR3 spans 17 residues. Trimming pared 0 bases from V and 0 bases from J, leaving 15 bases between. From germline, CDR1 is MNHEY and CDR2 SVGAGI. The CDR3 coding sequence is TGTGCCAGCAGTTACTCGTTAATTAGCGGATACTCCTACGAGCAGTACTTC. Its protein is CASSYSLISGYSYEQYF.

V usage is TRBV7-9 and J usage is TRBJ2-7; TRBD2 agrees at 7 bases. The CDR3 has 15 amino acids. In germline, CDR1 is SEHNR, CDR2 FQNEAQ (reference sequence). The ends lost 4 bases at V and 2 bases at J; junction bases unmatched: 8. This chain's CDR3 is CASSSPWEGPYEQYF. The CDR3 DNA reads TGTGCCAGCAGCTCCCCGTGGGAGGGCCCCTACGAGCAGTACTTC.

The chain employs TRBV3-1 and TRBJ1-2; 7 positions match TRBD1. The length of the CDR3 is 14 residues. CDR1 is LGHDT and CDR2 is YNNKEL in the germline V gene (reference sequence). With 4 bases clipped from V and 8 bases from J, the junction kept 10 bases outside the gene matches. CDR3 sequence: CASSPGQTPSGYTF. CDR3 coding DNA: TGTGCCAGCAGCCCGGGACAGACCCCGTCGGGCTACACCTTC.

This clonotype was observed many times. V gene TRBV6-5 combines with J gene TRBJ2-7; no clear D. CDR1 MNHEY and CDR2 SVGAGI come from the germline V gene. This CDR3 region has 13 residues. V was pared by 0 bases and J by 3 bases, with 6 bases between. CDR3 coding DNA: TGTGCCAGCAGTTACTCGGTCGGCTACGAGCAGTACTTC. This translates into CASSYSVGYEQYF.

This clonotype was seen only a few times. One end of the junction is discordant with germline, which a read error may explain. The chain joins TRBV12-3 or TRBV12-4 to TRBJ1-6; 7 bases line up with TRBD1. The CDR3 is 16 amino acids. Here the CDR3 reads CASSPRTGSFNSPLHF. The CDR3 nucleotides are TGTGCCAGCAGTCCGCGGACAGGATCCTTTAATTCACCCCTCCACTTT.

In this sample, this clonotype turned up a few times. The chain employs TRBV7-8 and TRBJ2-1; D perhaps matches TRBD2 (7 bases). V dropped 5 bases and J dropped 0 bases, with 14 bases sitting between them. The CDR3 totals 16 residues. Germline values: CDR1 SGHVS, CDR2 FQNEAQ. The CDR3 nucleotides read TGTGCCAGCAGCAACCTACGGGGGGCCTCCTACAATGAGCAGTTCTTC. Translated, it gives CASSNLRGASYNEQFF.

The chain couples TRBV10-3 to TRBJ2-1; either TRBD1 or TRBD2 may fit D (6 bases each). The ends were cut back, 3 bases at V and 10 bases at J, with 16 bases in the middle. The CDR3 runs to 14 residues. The germline V gene encodes CDR1 ENHRY and CDR2 SYGVKD. CDR3: CAISEKGGLGEQFF. In DNA form, the CDR3 reads TGTGCCATCAGTGAAAAAGGGGGGCTAGGGGAGCAGTTCTTC.

The chain combines TRBV28 with TRBJ2-5, with 8 bases lining up with TRBD2. There are 14 residues in the CDR3. The germline CDR1 and CDR2 sequences are MDHEN and SYDVKM. V was pared by 6 bases and J by 2 bases, with 5 bases of the junction left unmatched. CDR3 sequence (DNA): TGTGCCAGCAGCGGACGCGGGAGGCAAGAGACCCAGTACTTC. This codes for CASSGRGRQETQYF.

In this sample, this clonotype turned up many times. The V call is TRBV9, the J call TRBJ2-5; D uncertain. CDR3 length equals 13 residues. The V end lost 5 bases, the J end lost 1 base, and 9 bases lay between the germline ends. Germline assignment: CDR1 SGDLS and CDR2 YYNGEE. CDR3 nucleotides: TGTGCCAGCAGTGTGAGCAGCCAAGAGACCCAGTACTTC. It yields the protein CASSVSSQETQYF.

This chain uses TRBV19 with TRBJ1-2, with 7 bases aligning to TRBD1. Trimming removed 9 bases from V and 2 bases from J; junction bases left unmatched: 18. Germline V gene lookup returns CDR1 LNHDA and CDR2 SQIVND (reference sequence). The CDR3 spans 17 residues. This chain's CDR3 is CASSQQGTRFSNYGYTF. CDR3 sequence (DNA): TGTGCCAGCTCACAACAGGGGACGCGATTCTCGAACTATGGCTACACCTTC.

This chain connects TRBV4-1 to TRBJ2-1; D is unclear. The ends were cut back, 0 bases at V and 0 bases at J, with 9 bases in the middle. The germline V gene has CDR1 MGHRA and CDR2 YSYEKL. There are 16 residues in the CDR3. The CDR3 here is CASSQDATSSYNEQFF. The CDR3 DNA is TGCGCCAGCAGCCAAGATGCTACGAGCTCCTACAATGAGCAGTTCTTC.

V gene TRBV5-1 combines with J gene TRBJ2-1, with D uncertain. Germline V gives CDR1 SGHRS, CDR2 YFSETQ. Trimming took 4 bases from V and 3 from J, leaving 8 bases between them. The CDR3 runs to 13 residues. CDR3 in amino acids: CASSRHLYNEQFF. The CDR3 DNA is TGCGCCAGCAGCCGTCATCTCTACAATGAGCAGTTCTTC. Variable domain in full (rest from reference TRBV5-1 and TRBJ2-1): KAGVTQTPRYLIKTRGQQVTLSCSPISGHRSVSWYQQTPGQGLQFLFEYFSETQRNKGNFPGRFSGRQFSNSRSEMNVSTLELGDSALYLCASSRHLYNEQFFGPGTRLTVL.

Only a few counts were recorded for this clonotype. The chain uses TRBV19 and TRBJ2-2; D unclear. The CDR3 is 13 residues long. The germline CDR1 and CDR2 sequences are LNHDA and SQIVND (reference sequence). V lost 6 bases, J lost 6 bases, and 11 bases lay in between. The CDR3 region has the DNA TGTGCCAGTAGGGCTTGGGCGCCCGGGGAGCTGTTTTTT. This encodes CASRAWAPGELFF.

The V gene is TRBV7-2, the J gene TRBJ2-5; D remains ambiguous. The CDR3 is 15 residues long. Germline-derived CDR1 and CDR2 are SGHTA and FQGNSA. V was clipped by 2 bases and J by 1 base, with 11 bases between them. DNA of the CDR3: TGTGCCAGCAGCTTACTTGGTGTGGTCCAAGAGACCCAGTACTTC. Protein product: CASSLLGVVQETQYF. The complete variable domain, with remaining parts taken from reference TRBV7-2 and TRBJ2-5, reads GAGVSQSPSNKVTEKGKDVELRCDPISGHTALYWYRQSLGQGLEFLIYFQGNSAPDKSGLPSDRFSAERTGGSVSTLTIQRTQQEDSAVYLCASSLLGVVQETQYFGPGTRLLVL.

The chain has TRBV30 and TRBJ2-1; D is possibly TRBD1 (6 bases). Trimming took off 5 bases at V and 8 bases at J, with 16 bases between the two ends. Germline CDR1 GTSNPN, CDR2 SVGIG (reference sequence). The CDR3 sequence is 13 residues long. The CDR3 loop is CAWRWGRRDEQFF. CDR3 sequence (DNA): TGTGCCTGGCGGTGGGGGCGAAGAGATGAGCAGTTCTTC.

The chain couples TRBV20-1 to TRBJ1-6; 8 bases line up with TRBD1. Germline CDR1 reads DFQATT; CDR2 reads SNEGSKA (reference sequence). After removal of 5 bases from V and 0 bases from J, the junction contained 3 bases not matched to a gene. The CDR3 loop spans 15 amino acids. This CDR3 reads CSAGQGSSYNSPLHF. DNA for the CDR3: TGCAGTGCTGGACAGGGAAGCTCCTATAATTCACCCCTCCACTTT.

This clonotype occurred a few times. This rearrangement joins TRBV5-5 to TRBJ2-7; 10 nucleotides align to TRBD2. Germline values: CDR1 SGHKS, CDR2 YYEKEE (reference sequence). V trimming: 5 bases; J trimming: 5 bases; junction bases outside the gene matches: 7. The CDR3 sequence is 14 residues long. The chain's CDR3 is CASSFGAGGDEQYF. CDR3 in DNA: TGTGCCAGCAGTTTCGGAGCGGGAGGGGACGAGCAGTACTTC.

The sample holds many counts of this clonotype. The J gene is TRBJ2-2, the V gene TRBV5-1; D perhaps matches TRBD2 (5 bases). The germline V and J ends were trimmed by 7 bases and 6 bases, with 10 bases remaining between them. Germline assignment: CDR1 SGHRS and CDR2 YFSETQ. There are 12 residues in the CDR3. The CDR3 protein is CASLAGSGELFF. CDR3 nucleotide sequence: TGCGCCAGCCTAGCTGGATCCGGGGAGCTGTTTTTT.

This clonotype was seen more than once but under ten times. V gene TRBV7-9 combines with J gene TRBJ1-2, with D perhaps matching TRBD1 (5 bases). Germline-derived CDR1 and CDR2 are SEHNR and FQNEAQ (reference sequence). The CDR3 extends over 14 amino acids. Trimming took off 3 bases at V and 4 bases at J, with 12 bases between the two ends. CDR3 amino acids: CASSFDSRGYGYTF. The CDR3 DNA is TGTGCCAGCAGCTTTGACAGTCGGGGCTATGGCTACACCTTC.